These 8 T cell receptor beta chains came from one sample sequenced in a study of blood T cells in healthy people across ages. A second roughly 6 to 12 cycle PCR used barcoded and J-beta primers. MiXCR, applied by TCRdb to the 5' RACE reads, yields one record per CDR3 protein. The data contain about 1 million distinct CDR3 sequences, around 43% of them seen just once; the ten biggest clones take up 18%. The sequencing sample was made of blood. Source of these receptors: a woman aged 60-75 years in good health.

The sample holds a few counts of this clonotype. The CDR3: CASSLTGVGYEQYF. For the CDR3, the DNA is TGTGCCAGCAGCTTAACGGGGGTGGGCTACGAGCAGTACTTC. This chain links TRBV7-3 with TRBJ2-7; either TRBD1 or TRBD2 may fit D (5 bases each). Germline CDR1 SGHTA, CDR2 FQGTGA. The CDR3 totals 14 residues. The V end lost 0 bases, the J end lost 3 bases, and 9 bases lay between the germline ends.

The J gene is TRBJ2-1, the V gene TRBV4-2; unclear D gene. This CDR3 contains 14 residues. Germline lookup yields CDR1 LGHNA and CDR2 YNFKEQ. Trimming shortened V by 0 bases and J by 4 bases, and 7 bases separated the two germline ends. As DNA, the CDR3 is TGTGCCAGCAGCCAAGAATCAGGTTACAATGAGCAGTTCTTC. This sequence encodes CASSQESGYNEQFF.

The chain uses TRBV20-1 and TRBJ2-3; tentatively, D is TRBD1 (5 bases). The V end was cut by 6 bases, the J end by 0 bases, with 13 bases between. From germline, CDR1 is DFQATT and CDR2 SNEGSKA (reference sequence). The length of the CDR3 is 14 residues. The DNA of the CDR3 is TGCAGTGCAGGGGCTAGAGGAAGCACAGATACGCAGTATTTT. Encoded protein: CSAGARGSTDTQYF.

This clonotype was observed a few times. The chain is built from TRBV5-1 and TRBJ2-5; no clear D gene. Between the trimmed V and J ends, which lost 4 bases and 5 bases, there was a span of 15 bases. CDR1 and CDR2 (germline): SGHRS, YFSETQ. The CDR3 length is 14 residues. DNA for the CDR3: TGCGCCAGCAGCCTATCGACCTACCGGGAGACCCAGTACTTC. This gives the protein CASSLSTYRETQYF.

A few counts support this clonotype. V and J are TRBV27 and TRBJ2-3; 8 nucleotides align to TRBD1. The V gene's germline CDR1 is MNHEY and CDR2 SMNVEV (reference sequence). Germline trimming cut 6 bases from V and 4 bases from J; bases unmatched to any gene: 9. This CDR3 is built from 15 residues. The CDR3 reads CASRYRDRRPDTQYF. CDR3 DNA: TGTGCCAGCAGGTACCGGGACAGGCGCCCAGATACGCAGTATTTT.

The chain is built from TRBV20-1 and TRBJ2-3, with 11 bases identical to TRBD2. V gave up 6 bases and J gave up 6 bases; unmatched junction bases: 20. The V gene's germline CDR1 is DFQATT and CDR2 SNEGSKA (reference sequence). The CDR3 length is 18 residues. The CDR3 region is CSAITSGSSRRGDDTQYF. The CDR3 coding sequence is TGCAGTGCCATTACTAGCGGGAGTAGTAGGCGCGGGGATGATACGCAGTATTTT.

This clonotype was observed at least ten times. This chain connects TRBV15 to TRBJ2-5; D is unresolved. This CDR3 has 13 amino acids. V lost 0 bases, J lost 2 bases, and 4 bases lay in between. Germline V lookup: CDR1 LNHNV, CDR2 YYDKDF (reference sequence). CDR3 sequence (DNA): TGTGCCACCAGCAGAGAGGTGCAAGAGACCCAGTACTTC. It is translated as CATSREVQETQYF.

The rearrangement joins TRBV14 to TRBJ2-7; D is perhaps TRBD1 (5 bases). The germline gives CDR1 SGHDN, CDR2 FVKESK. The V end was cut by 0 bases, the J end by 4 bases, with 13 bases between. The CDR3 runs 15 residues. DNA of the CDR3: TGTGCCAGCAGCCAAGATAGGGGTCTGACATACGAGCAGTACTTC. Its protein product is CASSQDRGLTYEQYF.